This TCR beta chain appears in the sequencing data of a study of blood T cells in healthy people across ages. The germline V gene has CDR1 MNHEY and CDR2 SMNVEV (reference sequence). CDR3 length: 16 residues. The germline V and J ends were trimmed by 5 bases and 3 bases, with 18 bases remaining between them. It was with a sample-barcoded 5' primer and a J-beta primer mix that a second PCR of roughly 6 to 12 cycles was run. MiXCR, run by TCRdb on the 5' RACE reads, gives a single entry per CDR3 protein. This table has about 680,000 distinct CDR3 sequences, 49% appearing once. Researchers isolated at least 6 million PBMCs per sample.

The source of this sequence is a woman aged 55-75 years in good health. The chain is built from TRBV27 and TRBJ2-3, with D maybe TRBD2 (6 bases). Material for sequencing was blood. CDR3 region: CASSILPGLETDTQYF. CDR3 sequence (DNA): TGTGCCAGCAGTATTCTACCGGGACTGGAGACAGATACGCAGTATTTT.